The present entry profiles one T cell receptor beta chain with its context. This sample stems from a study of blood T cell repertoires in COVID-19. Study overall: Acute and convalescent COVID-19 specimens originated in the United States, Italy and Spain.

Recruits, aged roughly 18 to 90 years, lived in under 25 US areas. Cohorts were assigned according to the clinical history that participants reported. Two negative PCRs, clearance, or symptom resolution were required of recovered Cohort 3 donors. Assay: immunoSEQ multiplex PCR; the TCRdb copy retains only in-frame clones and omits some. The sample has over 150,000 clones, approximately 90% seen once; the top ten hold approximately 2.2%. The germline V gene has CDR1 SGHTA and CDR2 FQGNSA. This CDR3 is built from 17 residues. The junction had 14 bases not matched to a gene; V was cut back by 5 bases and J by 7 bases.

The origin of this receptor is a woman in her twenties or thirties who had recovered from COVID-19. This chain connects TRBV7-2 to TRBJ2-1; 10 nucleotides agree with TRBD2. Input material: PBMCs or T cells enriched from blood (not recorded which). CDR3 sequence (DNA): TGTGCCAGCAGCGCCAGCTTGAGCGGGGGGGCGGGGAATGAGCAGTTCTTC. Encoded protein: CASSASLSGGAGNEQFF.